Below are 4 T cell receptor beta chains sequenced from a single sample in a study of shared clonotypes between healthy human individuals. The repertoire was sequenced with immunoSEQ multiplex PCR; TCRdb's copy has only in-frame clones and lacks some. The sample lists about 1 million clones, under 80% seen once, with approximately 1.5% in the top ten. The sequenced sample was memory CD4+ T cells sorted from blood. Subset indicated: CD45RA-negative fraction. The source is a man younger than 35 in good health.

The chain has TRBV11-2 and TRBJ2-3; D ambiguous. The V and J ends lost 5 bases and 6 bases respectively, with 12 bases between them. In germline, CDR1 is SGHAT, CDR2 FQNNGV. This CDR3 contains 13 residues. DNA of the CDR3: TGTGCCAGCAGCCCCCAATTGGGGGATACGCAGTATTTT. Translation gives CASSPQLGDTQYF. The full variable domain, in which reference TRBV11-2 and TRBJ2-3 provide the parts outside the CDR3, is EAGVAQSPRYKIIEKRQSVAFWCNPISGHATLYWYQQILGQGPKLLIQFQNNGVVDDSQLPKDRFSAERLKGVDSTLKIQPAKLEDSAVYLCASSPQLGDTQYFGPGTRLTVL.

This clone was seen a handful of times. The chain combines TRBV7-5 with TRBJ1-2. TRBV7-5 is shown as a pseudogene. The CDR3 has 17 amino acids. The CDR3 here is CARSLEFCRGSGYGYTF. CDR3 DNA sequence: TGTGCCAGAAGCTTAGAGTTCTGCCGGGGATCGGGCTATGGCTACACCTTC.

This rearrangement joins TRBV11-2 to TRBJ1-1; no clear D. Deletions cut 5 bases from V and 4 bases from J, with 17 bases between. The CDR3 totals 15 residues. Germline V gene lookup returns CDR1 SGHAT and CDR2 FQNNGV. The CDR3 DNA follows: TGTGCCAGCAGCGTCCGGACGCTGGGCGCCACTGAAGCTTTCTTT. Amino acids: CASSVRTLGATEAFF.

A remark on this clone: Distinct nucleotide sequences in the sample also encode this CDR3. V usage is TRBV9 and J usage is TRBJ1-3; D ambiguous. This CDR3 comprises 16 residues. The V and J ends lost 2 bases and 0 bases respectively, with 12 bases between them. Germline V gene sequence: CDR1 SGDLS, CDR2 YYNGEE. Here the CDR3 DNA reads TGTGCCAGCAGCGTGGGTGCAGGTGCCTCTGGAAACACCATATATTTT. It translates to CASSVGAGASGNTIYF.